This T cell receptor (beta chain) was recovered during a study of shared clonotypes between healthy human individuals. Points on this clone: Other nucleotide sequences in the sample specify the same CDR3.

Libraries were prepared by immunoSEQ multiplex PCR; TCRdb keeps only in-frame clonotypes and omits some of them. The sample carries 2 million to 2.5 million clones, 90% to 95% recorded once. Sample: naive CD4+ T cells sorted from blood. Subset indicated: CD45RA+ positively selected. This receptor was obtained from a man aged 18 to 35 in good health.

CDR3 DNA: TGTGCCAGCTCCTTAGGGACAGGGGAATTTGAGCTGTTCACAGATACGCAGTATTTT. Protein sequence: CASSLGTGEFELFTDTQYF. This chain joins TRBV7-9 and TRBJ2-3; TRBD1 aligns across 10 bases. This CDR3 is built from 19 residues. The junction had 19 bases not matched to a gene; V was cut back by 8 bases and J by 2 bases. CDR1 is SEHNR, CDR2 FQNEAQ, per germline (reference sequence).